The clone carrying this T cell receptor (beta chain) was observed a handful of times. The antigen is undetermined. TCRdb reprocessed the reads via MiXCR and lists one record per CDR3 protein. This sample has approximately 470,000 distinct CDR3 sequences, with more than 40% found just once. This sample was included in a study of T cell repertoires in cytomegalovirus infection. At the level of the study: Recently identified HLA-C-restricted CMV epitopes were used, and well-studied HLA-B-restricted CMV epitopes were used as well. Indications of both CMV infection and matching HLA type were provided by public TCR beta signatures.

Trimming took 3 bases from V and 5 from J, leaving 16 bases between them. The CDR3 has 15 residues. General study findings and limits: Based on cumulative public TCR beta family frequency, carriers of CMV plus the relevant HLA were identified. Dominant in the ex vivo response were TCR beta clonotypes restricted by HLA-C and specific for CMV.

The gene calls are TRBV12-3 or TRBV12-4 and TRBJ1-1; perhaps TRBD1 as D (5 bases). The sequence was obtained from a human donor in good health (CMV status not recorded). Some clones in this sample may be carry-over from other donors' samples. The source material was cultured PBMCs, sampled from culture after CMV antigen stimulation. CDR3 region: CASSFGQGRVTEAFF. The CDR3 region has the DNA TGTGCCAGCAGTTTCGGGCAGGGCCGGGTGACTGAAGCTTTCTTT.